Sequencing of this T cell receptor beta chain was carried out in a study of T cell responses to AZD1222 COVID-19 vaccine. There are 15 residues in the CDR3. Deletions cut 2 bases from V and 3 bases from J, with 14 bases between. CDR1 and CDR2 from the germline V gene are WNHNN and SYGVQD (reference sequence). The assay was immunoSEQ multiplex PCR, and TCRdb's table has in-frame clones only and misses some. The table lists over 150,000 clones, about 90% of them singletons, with 2.6% in the top ten. The chain has TRBV10-1 and TRBJ2-7, with unresolved D. Here the sequenced sample was peripheral blood, taken on day 0 of AZD1222 vaccination. This TCR came from an adult in good health. CDR3 DNA sequence: TGCGCCAGCAGTGAGGGCGGCGGAAGGGTCTACGAGCAGTACTTC. Protein sequence: CASSEGGGRVYEQYF.